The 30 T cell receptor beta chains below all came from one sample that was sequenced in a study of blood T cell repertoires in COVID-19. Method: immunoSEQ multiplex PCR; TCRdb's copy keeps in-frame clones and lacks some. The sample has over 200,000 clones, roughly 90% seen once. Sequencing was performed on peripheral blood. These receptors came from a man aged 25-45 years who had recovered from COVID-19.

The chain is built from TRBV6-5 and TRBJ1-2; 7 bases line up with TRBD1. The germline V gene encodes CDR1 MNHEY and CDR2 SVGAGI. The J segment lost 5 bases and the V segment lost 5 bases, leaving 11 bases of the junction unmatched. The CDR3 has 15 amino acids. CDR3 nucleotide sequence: TGTGCCAGCAGTACCACAGGGGCCTGGGGGTATGGCTACACCTTC. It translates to CASSTTGAWGYGYTF.

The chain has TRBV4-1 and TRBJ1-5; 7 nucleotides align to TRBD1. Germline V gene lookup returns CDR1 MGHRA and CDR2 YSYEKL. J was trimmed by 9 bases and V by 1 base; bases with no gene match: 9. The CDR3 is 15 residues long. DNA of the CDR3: TGCGCCAGCAGCCAAGGGCGGACAGGCACGTGGCCCCAGCATTTT. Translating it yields CASSQGRTGTWPQHF.

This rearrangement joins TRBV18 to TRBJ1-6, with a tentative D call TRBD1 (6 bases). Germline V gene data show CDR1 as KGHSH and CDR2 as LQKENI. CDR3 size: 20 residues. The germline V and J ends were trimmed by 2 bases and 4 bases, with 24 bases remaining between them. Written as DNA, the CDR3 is TGTGCCAGCTCACCAAGAGTAACGGACAGCCTCCCCCTTTATAATTCACCCCTCCACTTT. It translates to CASSPRVTDSLPLYNSPLHF. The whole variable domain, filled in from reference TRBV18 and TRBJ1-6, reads NAGVMQNPRHLVRRRGQEARLRCSPMKGHSHVYWYRQLPEEGLKFMVYLQKENIIDESGMPKERFSAEFPKEGPSILRIQQVVRGDSAAYFCASSPRVTDSLPLYNSPLHFGNGTRLTVT.

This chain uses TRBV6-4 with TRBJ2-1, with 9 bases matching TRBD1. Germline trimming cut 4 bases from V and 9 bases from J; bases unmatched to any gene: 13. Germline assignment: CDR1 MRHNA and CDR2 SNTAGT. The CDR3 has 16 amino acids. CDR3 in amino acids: CASSVEPGTGHGEQFF. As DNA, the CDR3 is TGTGCCAGCAGTGTAGAGCCCGGGACAGGGCACGGTGAGCAGTTCTTC.

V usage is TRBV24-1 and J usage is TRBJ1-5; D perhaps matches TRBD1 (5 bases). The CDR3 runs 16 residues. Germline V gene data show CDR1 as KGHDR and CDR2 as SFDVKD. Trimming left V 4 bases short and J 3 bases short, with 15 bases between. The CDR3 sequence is CATSDRAPGFNQPQHF. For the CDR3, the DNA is TGTGCCACCAGTGACCGAGCCCCAGGGTTCAATCAGCCCCAGCATTTT.

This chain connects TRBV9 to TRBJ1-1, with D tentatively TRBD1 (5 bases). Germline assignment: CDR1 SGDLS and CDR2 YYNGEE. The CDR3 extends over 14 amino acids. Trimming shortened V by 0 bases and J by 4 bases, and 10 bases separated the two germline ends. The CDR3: CASSVGAGPTEAFF. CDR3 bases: TGTGCCAGCAGCGTAGGAGCGGGGCCCACTGAAGCTTTCTTT.

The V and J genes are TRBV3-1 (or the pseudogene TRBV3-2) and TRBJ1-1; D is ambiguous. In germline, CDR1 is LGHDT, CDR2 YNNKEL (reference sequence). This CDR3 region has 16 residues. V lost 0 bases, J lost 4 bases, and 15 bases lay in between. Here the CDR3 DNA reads TGTGCCAGCAGCCAAGATTTTGGAGTTTCGGTCACTGAAGCTTTCTTT. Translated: CASSQDFGVSVTEAFF.

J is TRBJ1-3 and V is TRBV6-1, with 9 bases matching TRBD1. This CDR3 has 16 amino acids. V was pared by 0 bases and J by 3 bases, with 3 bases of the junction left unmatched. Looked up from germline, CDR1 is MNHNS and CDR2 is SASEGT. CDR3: CASSEAGQGGGNTIYF. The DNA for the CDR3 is TGTGCCAGCAGTGAAGCGGGACAGGGTGGTGGAAACACCATATATTTT.

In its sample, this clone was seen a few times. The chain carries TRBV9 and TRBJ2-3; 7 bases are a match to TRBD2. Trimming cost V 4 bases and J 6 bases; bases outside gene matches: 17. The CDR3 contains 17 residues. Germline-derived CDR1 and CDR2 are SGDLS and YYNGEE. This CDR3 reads CASSPPGGNWQVDTQYF. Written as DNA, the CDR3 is TGTGCCAGCAGCCCCCCGGGGGGAAATTGGCAAGTGGATACGCAGTATTTT.

CDR3 sequence: CASRPNPGYGYTF. CDR3 in DNA: TGTGCCAGCAGGCCAAACCCAGGCTATGGCTACACCTTC. This chain links TRBV2 with TRBJ1-2; D gene ambiguous. This CDR3 comprises 13 residues. With 6 bases removed from V and 4 bases from J, the gap between germline ends came to 12 bases. CDR1 is SNHLY, CDR2 FYNNEI, per germline.

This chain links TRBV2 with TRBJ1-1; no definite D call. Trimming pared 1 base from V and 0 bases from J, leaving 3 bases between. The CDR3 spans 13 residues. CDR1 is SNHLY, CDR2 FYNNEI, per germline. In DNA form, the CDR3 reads TGTGCCAGCAGTGAAGACTTGAACACTGAAGCTTTCTTT. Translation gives CASSEDLNTEAFF.

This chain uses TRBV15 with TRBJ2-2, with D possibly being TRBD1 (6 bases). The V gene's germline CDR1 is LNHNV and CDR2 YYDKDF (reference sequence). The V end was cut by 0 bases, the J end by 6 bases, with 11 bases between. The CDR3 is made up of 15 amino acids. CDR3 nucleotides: TGTGCCACCAGCAGAGAGGGGGCGCGGCCCGGGGAGCTGTTTTTT. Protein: CATSREGARPGELFF. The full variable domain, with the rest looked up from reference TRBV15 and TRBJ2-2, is DAMVIQNPRYQVTQFGKPVTLSCSQTLNHNVMYWYQQKSSQAPKLLFHYYDKDFNNEADTPDNFQSRRPNTSFCFLDIRSPGLGDTAMYLCATSREGARPGELFFGEGSRLTVL.

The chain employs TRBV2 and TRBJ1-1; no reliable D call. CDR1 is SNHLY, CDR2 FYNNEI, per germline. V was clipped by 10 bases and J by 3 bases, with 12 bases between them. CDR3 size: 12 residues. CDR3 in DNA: TGTGCCATACTCCAAGGAGACACTGAAGCTTTCTTT. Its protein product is CAILQGDTEAFF.

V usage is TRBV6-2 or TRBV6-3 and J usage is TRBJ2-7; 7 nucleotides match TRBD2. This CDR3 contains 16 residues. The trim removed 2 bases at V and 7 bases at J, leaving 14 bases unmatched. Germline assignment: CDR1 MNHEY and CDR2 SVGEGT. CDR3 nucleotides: TGTGCCAGCAGTTACGCCTTTGGGGGGGTTGGAAGAGAGCAGTACTTC. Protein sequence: CASSYAFGGVGREQYF.

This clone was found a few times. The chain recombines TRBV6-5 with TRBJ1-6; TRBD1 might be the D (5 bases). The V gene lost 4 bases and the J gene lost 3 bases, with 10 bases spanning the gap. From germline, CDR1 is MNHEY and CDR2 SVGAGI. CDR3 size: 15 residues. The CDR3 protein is CASSWDFSYNSPLHF. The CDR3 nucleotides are TGTGCCAGCAGTTGGGACTTCAGCTATAATTCACCCCTCCACTTT.

The CDR3 region is CASGPGGVNEQFF. CDR3 sequence (DNA): TGTGCTAGTGGGCCCGGGGGGGTCAATGAGCAGTTCTTC. The chain is built from TRBV12-5 and TRBJ2-1; 8 nucleotides agree with TRBD2. V gave up 6 bases and J gave up 6 bases; unmatched junction bases: 4. The CDR3 contains 13 residues. Per the germline V gene, CDR1 is LGHNT and CDR2 is FRNRAP.

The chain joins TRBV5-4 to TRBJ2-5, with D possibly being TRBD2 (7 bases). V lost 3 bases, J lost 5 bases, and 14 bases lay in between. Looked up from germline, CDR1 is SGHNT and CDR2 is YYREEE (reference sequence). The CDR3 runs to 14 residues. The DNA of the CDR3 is TGTGCCAGCAGCTCTAGGGGGGGGACCGAGACCCAGTACTTC. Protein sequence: CASSSRGGTETQYF.

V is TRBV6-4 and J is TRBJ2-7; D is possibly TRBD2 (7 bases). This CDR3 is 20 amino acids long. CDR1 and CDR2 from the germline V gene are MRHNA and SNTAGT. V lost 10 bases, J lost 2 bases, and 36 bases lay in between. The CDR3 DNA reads TGTGCCACACTACCACTGACGAATGAGCTGCGCGGGGGCCTAACCTACGAGCAGTACTTC. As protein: CATLPLTNELRGGLTYEQYF.

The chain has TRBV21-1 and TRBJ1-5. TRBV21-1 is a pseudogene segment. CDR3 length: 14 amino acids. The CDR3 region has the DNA TGTGCCGAAGGAAGGAGGAATAGCAATCAGCCCCAGCATTTT. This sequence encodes CAEGRRNSNQPQHF.

DNA of the CDR3: TGTGCCAGCAGCTTAGCGCCTGCCGGCAATGAGCAGTTCTTC. Translating it yields CASSLAPAGNEQFF. This chain uses TRBV7-8 with TRBJ2-1; D unclear. CDR1 is SGHVS and CDR2 is FQNEAQ in the germline V gene. Trimming left V 0 bases short and J 6 bases short, with 9 bases between. The CDR3 consists of 14 residues.

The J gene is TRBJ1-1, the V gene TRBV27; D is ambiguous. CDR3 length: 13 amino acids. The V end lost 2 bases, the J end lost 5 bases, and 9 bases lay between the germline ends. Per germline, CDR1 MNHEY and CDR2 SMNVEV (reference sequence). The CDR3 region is CASSLDLETEAFF. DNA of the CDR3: TGTGCCAGCAGTTTAGATCTGGAGACTGAAGCTTTCTTT.

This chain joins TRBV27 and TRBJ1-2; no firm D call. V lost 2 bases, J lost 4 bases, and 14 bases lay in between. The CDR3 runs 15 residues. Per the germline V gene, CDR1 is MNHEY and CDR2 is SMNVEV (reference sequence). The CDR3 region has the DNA TGTGCCAGCAGTTTAGAGTTTAGTAACCCCTATGGCTACACCTTC. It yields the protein CASSLEFSNPYGYTF.

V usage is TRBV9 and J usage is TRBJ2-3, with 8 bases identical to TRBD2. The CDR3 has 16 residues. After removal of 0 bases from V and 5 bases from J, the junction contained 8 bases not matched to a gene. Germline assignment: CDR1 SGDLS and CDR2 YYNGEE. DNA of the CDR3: TGTGCCAGCAGCGTAGGTGGCGGGGGGTGGAAAGATACGCAGTATTTT. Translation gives CASSVGGGGWKDTQYF.

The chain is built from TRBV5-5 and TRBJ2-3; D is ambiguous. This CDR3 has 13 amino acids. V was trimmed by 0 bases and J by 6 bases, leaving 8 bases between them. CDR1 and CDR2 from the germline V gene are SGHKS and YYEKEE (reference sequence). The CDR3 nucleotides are TGTGCCAGCAGCTTGGAACCGCGGGATACGCAGTATTTT. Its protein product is CASSLEPRDTQYF.

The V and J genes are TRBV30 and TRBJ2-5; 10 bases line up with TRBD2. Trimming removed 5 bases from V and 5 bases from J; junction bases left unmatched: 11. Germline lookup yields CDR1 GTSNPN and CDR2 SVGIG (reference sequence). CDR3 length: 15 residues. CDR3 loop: CAWGASGGISETQYF. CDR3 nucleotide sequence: TGTGCCTGGGGGGCTAGCGGGGGTATTTCGGAGACCCAGTACTTC.

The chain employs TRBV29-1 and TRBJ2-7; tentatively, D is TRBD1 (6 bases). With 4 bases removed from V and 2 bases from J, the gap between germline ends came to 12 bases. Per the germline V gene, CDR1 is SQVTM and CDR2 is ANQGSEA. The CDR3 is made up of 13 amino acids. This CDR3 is CSVAGVQTYEQYF. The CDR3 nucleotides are TGCAGCGTTGCAGGGGTCCAAACCTACGAGCAGTACTTC.

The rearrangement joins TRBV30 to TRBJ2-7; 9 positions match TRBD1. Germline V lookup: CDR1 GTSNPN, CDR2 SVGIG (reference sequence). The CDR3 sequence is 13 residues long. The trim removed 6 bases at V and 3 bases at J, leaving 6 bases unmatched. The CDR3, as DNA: TGTGCCTGCCTTAAGGACAGGGGCTACGAGCAGTACTTC. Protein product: CACLKDRGYEQYF.

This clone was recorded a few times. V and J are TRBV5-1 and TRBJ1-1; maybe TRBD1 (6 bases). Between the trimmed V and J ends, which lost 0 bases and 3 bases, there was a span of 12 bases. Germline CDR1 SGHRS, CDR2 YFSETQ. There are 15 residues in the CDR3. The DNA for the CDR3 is TGCGCCAGCAGCTTGGGTCGGACAGTTGACACTGAAGCTTTCTTT. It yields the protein CASSLGRTVDTEAFF.

Here the CDR3 reads CASSPYGGGNTEAFF. The DNA for the CDR3 is TGTGCCAGCTCACCCTACGGGGGGGGGAACACTGAAGCTTTCTTT. V usage is TRBV27 and J usage is TRBJ1-1; the D gene is possibly TRBD1 (5 bases). The germline V and J ends were trimmed by 8 bases and 1 base, with 17 bases remaining between them. This CDR3 is built from 15 residues. Germline CDR1 MNHEY, CDR2 SMNVEV (reference sequence).

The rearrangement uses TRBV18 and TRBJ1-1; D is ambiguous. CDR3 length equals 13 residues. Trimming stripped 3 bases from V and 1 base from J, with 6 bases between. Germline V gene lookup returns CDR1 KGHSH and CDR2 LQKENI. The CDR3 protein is CASSPSENTEAFF. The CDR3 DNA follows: TGTGCCAGCTCACCGTCAGAGAACACTGAAGCTTTCTTT. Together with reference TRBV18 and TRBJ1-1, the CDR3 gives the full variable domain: NAGVMQNPRHLVRRRGQEARLRCSPMKGHSHVYWYRQLPEEGLKFMVYLQKENIIDESGMPKERFSAEFPKEGPSILRIQQVVRGDSAAYFCASSPSENTEAFFGQGTRLTVV.